The 10 T cell receptor beta chains below were found in one sample sequenced in a study of regulatory T cells in long-lasting Graves disease. Researchers made TCR beta libraries by using iRepertoire HTBI primers and running Arm-PCR on CDR3 regions. TCRdb recomputed calls from the multiplex PCR reads with MiXCR, one row per CDR3 protein. The repertoire holds hundreds of thousands of distinct CDR3 sequences, with around 15% as singletons. Stated time point: newly diagnosed GD, antithyroid drugs for less than 3 months. The TCR library was made from RNA extracted from PBMCs. The source material was peripheral blood mononuclear cells (PBMCs), sampled at new diagnosis, from a patient treated with antithyroid drugs. The origin of the receptors is a female donor with Graves disease.

Note on this clonotype: A much larger clone is a single base away; this may be a read error. The chain carries TRBV20-1 and TRBJ1-4; maybe TRBD1 (5 bases). Germline V gives CDR1 DFQATT, CDR2 SNEGSKA (reference sequence). Trimming stripped 6 bases from V and 6 bases from J, with 14 bases between. This CDR3 region has 13 residues. The CDR3 nucleotides read TGCAGTGCCAGGGATTCTACTGATGAAAAACTGTTTTTT. Translating it yields CSARDSTDEKLFF.

The CDR3 DNA is TGTGCCAGCAGCTTAGAGGGTCATCGGGGGGCCCAAGATACGCAGTATTTT. This sequence encodes CASSLEGHRGAQDTQYF. The chain is built from TRBV11-2 and TRBJ2-3, with D perhaps matching TRBD2 (7 bases). Looked up from germline, CDR1 is SGHAT and CDR2 is FQNNGV. This CDR3 has 17 residues. Trimming removed 0 bases from V and 5 bases from J, with 18 bases in between.

This clonotype was observed a few times. The V gene is TRBV25-1, the J gene TRBJ2-3; a weak D match, TRBD2 (6 bases). Germline V CDR1 and CDR2: MGHDK, SYGVNS. CDR3 length: 14 amino acids. Trimming took off 5 bases at V and 0 bases at J, with 9 bases between the two ends. CDR3 in amino acids: CASSRGVSTDTQYF. CDR3 coding DNA: TGTGCCAGCAGTCGCGGGGTTAGCACAGATACGCAGTATTTT.

The V gene is TRBV7-2, the J gene TRBJ2-3; tentatively, D is TRBD2 (6 bases). This CDR3 is built from 14 residues. V lost 5 bases and J lost 2, with 11 bases in between. The germline CDR1 and CDR2 sequences are SGHTA and FQGNSA. CDR3 residues: CASSPGLYTDTQYF. The CDR3 DNA reads as TGTGCCAGCAGCCCGGGACTGTACACAGATACGCAGTATTTT.

This clonotype was recorded at least ten times. The rearrangement joins TRBV12-3 or TRBV12-4 to TRBJ1-5; D perhaps matches TRBD1 (5 bases). V lost 8 bases and J 2 bases, leaving 10 bases between the germline ends. The CDR3 spans 13 residues. DNA of the CDR3: TGTGCCAGCGGGGACTTCGGCAATCAGCCCCAGCATTTT. It yields the protein CASGDFGNQPQHF.

This clonotype appeared many times. The gene calls are TRBV27 and TRBJ2-4, with a tentative D call TRBD2 (6 bases). Germline-derived CDR1 and CDR2 are MNHEY and SMNVEV (reference sequence). This CDR3 region has 14 residues. V dropped 5 bases and J dropped 8 bases, with 16 bases sitting between them. CDR3 in amino acids: CASSTRDGGDIQYF. CDR3 nucleotide sequence: TGTGCCAGCAGTACTCGGGACGGGGGAGACATTCAGTACTTC.

The chain joins TRBV4-1 to TRBJ2-6, with TRBD1 identical over 7 bases. The ends lost 4 bases at V and 0 bases at J; junction bases unmatched: 6. This CDR3 comprises 17 residues. Germline V CDR1 and CDR2: MGHRA, YSYEKL. CDR3 sequence: CASSPGQLRSGANVLTF. DNA of the CDR3: TGCGCCAGCAGCCCGGGACAGTTACGCTCTGGGGCCAACGTCCTGACTTTC.

Ten or more counts support this clonotype. V usage is TRBV12-3 or TRBV12-4 and J usage is TRBJ1-2; D is unresolved. Trimming took off 3 bases at V and 6 bases at J, with 23 bases between the two ends. The CDR3 is 17 amino acids. The CDR3, as DNA: TGTGCCAGCAGTTTCGCCCTCCAATGGACTGCCGAGGATGGCTACACCTTC. Its translation: CASSFALQWTAEDGYTF.

This clonotype was recorded only once. This CDR3 is missing its conserved last phenylalanine or tryptophan, likely due to a read error. The chain recombines TRBV6-2 or TRBV6-3 with TRBJ2-7, with unresolved D. The CDR3 has 13 residues. V lost 5 bases to trimming and J lost 1 base, with 9 bases between them. Germline CDR1 MNHEY, CDR2 SVGEGT. CDR3: CASSSVLSYEQYS. The CDR3 DNA reads as TGTGCCAGCAGTAGCGTATTGTCCTACGAGCAGTACTCC.

This chain joins TRBV24-1 and TRBJ2-2, with TRBD1 as a possible D gene (6 bases). There are 14 residues in the CDR3. V was trimmed by 7 bases and J by 3 bases, leaving 11 bases between them. Looked up from germline, CDR1 is KGHDR and CDR2 is SFDVKD. CDR3 in DNA: TGTGCCACCAGGCACAGGGCACACACCGGGGAGCTGTTTTTT. Its translation: CATRHRAHTGELFF.